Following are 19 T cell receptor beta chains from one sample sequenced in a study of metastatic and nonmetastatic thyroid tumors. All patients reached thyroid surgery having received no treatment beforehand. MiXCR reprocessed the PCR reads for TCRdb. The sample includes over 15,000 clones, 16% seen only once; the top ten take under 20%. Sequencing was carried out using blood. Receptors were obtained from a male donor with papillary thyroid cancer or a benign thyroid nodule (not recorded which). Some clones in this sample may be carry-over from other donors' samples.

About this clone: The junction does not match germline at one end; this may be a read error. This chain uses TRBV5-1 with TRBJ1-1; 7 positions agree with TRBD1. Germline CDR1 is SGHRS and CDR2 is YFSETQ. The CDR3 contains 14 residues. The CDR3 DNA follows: TGCGCCATCAGTCCCGGGACAGCTAACACTGAATCTTTCTTT. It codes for CAISPGTANTESFF.

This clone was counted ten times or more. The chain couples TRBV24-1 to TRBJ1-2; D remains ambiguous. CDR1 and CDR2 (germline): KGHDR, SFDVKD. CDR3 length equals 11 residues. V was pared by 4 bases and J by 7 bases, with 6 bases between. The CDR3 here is CATSDPGGYTF. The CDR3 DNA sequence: TGTGCCACCAGTGACCCCGGTGGCTACACCTTC.

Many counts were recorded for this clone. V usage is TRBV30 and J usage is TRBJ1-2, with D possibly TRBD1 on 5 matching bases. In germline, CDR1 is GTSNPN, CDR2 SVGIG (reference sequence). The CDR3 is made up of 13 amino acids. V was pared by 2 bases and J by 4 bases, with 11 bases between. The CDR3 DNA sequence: TGTGCCTGGAGTATCGGGACGGTCTATGGCTACACCTTC. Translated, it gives CAWSIGTVYGYTF. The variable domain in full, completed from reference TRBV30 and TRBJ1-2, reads SQTIHQWPATLVQPVGSPLSLECTVEGTSNPNLYWYRQAAGRGLQLLFYSVGIGQISSEVPQNLSASRPQDRQFILSSKKLLLSDSGFYLCAWSIGTVYGYTFGSGTRLTVV.

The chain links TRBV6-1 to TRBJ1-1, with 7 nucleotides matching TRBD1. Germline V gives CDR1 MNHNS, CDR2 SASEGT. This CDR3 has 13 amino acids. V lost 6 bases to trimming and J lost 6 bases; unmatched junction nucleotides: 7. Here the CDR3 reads CASRKTGDAEAFF. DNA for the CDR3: TGTGCCAGCAGGAAAACAGGGGACGCTGAAGCTTTCTTT.

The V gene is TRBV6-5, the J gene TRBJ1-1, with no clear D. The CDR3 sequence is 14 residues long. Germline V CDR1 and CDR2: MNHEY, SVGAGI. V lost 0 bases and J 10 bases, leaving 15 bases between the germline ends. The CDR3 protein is CASSYSSSFLGAFF. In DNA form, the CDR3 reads TGTGCCAGCAGTTACTCTAGCAGCTTTCTGGGAGCTTTCTTT.

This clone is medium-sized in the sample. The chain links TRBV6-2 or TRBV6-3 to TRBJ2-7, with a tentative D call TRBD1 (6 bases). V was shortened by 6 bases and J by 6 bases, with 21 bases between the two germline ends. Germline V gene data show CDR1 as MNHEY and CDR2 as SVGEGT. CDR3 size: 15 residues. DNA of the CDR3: TGTGCCAGCAGCCCCGGGACAAAGGAATGGTTCGAGCAGTACTTC. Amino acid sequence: CASSPGTKEWFEQYF.

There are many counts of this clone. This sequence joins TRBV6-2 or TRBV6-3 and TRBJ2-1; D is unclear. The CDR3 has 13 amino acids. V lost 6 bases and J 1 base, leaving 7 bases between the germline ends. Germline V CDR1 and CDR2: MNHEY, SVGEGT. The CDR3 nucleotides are TGTGCCAGCAGCCGACAATCCTACAATGAGCAGTTCTTC. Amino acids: CASSRQSYNEQFF.

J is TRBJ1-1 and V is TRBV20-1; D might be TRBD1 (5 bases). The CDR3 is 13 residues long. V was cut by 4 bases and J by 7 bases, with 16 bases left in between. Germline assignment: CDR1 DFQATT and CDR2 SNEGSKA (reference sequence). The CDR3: CSANTGGLGEAFF. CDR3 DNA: TGCAGTGCTAACACTGGGGGACTCGGTGAAGCTTTCTTT.

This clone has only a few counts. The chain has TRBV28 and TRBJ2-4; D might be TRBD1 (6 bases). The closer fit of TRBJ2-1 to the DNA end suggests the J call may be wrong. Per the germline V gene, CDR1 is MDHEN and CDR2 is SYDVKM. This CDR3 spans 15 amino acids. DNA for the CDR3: TGTGCCAGTAGCCGTGGGACAACATTTGTGAATGAGCAGTTCTTC. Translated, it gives CASSRGTTFVNEQFF.

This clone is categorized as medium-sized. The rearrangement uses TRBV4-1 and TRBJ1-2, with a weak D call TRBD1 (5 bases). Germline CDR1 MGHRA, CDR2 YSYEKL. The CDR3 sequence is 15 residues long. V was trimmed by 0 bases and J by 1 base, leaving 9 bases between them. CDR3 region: CASSQDLGDNYGYTF. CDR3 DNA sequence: TGCGCCAGCAGCCAAGATCTAGGGGATAACTATGGCTACACCTTC.

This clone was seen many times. This CDR3 is CASSIRPAHGELFF. CDR3 bases: TGTGCCAGCAGCATAAGGCCTGCTCACGGGGAGCTGTTTTTT. The chain has TRBV3-1 and TRBJ2-2; no definite D call. Per germline, CDR1 LGHDT and CDR2 YNNKEL (reference sequence). There are 14 residues in the CDR3. V dropped 5 bases and J dropped 7 bases, with 14 bases sitting between them.

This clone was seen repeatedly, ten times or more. The CDR3 here is CASSLDSKAGYTF. As DNA, the CDR3 is TGTGCCAGCAGCTTAGACAGCAAGGCTGGCTACACCTTC. This chain links TRBV7-9 with TRBJ1-2; no reliable D call. Germline CDR1 reads SEHNR; CDR2 reads FQNEAQ (reference sequence). The V end was cut by 1 base, the J end by 7 bases, with 10 bases between. The CDR3 extends over 13 amino acids.

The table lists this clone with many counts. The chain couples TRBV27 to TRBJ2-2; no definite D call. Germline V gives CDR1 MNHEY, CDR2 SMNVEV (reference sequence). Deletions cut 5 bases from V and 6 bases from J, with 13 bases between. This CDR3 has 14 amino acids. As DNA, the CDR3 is TGTGCCAGCAGTCCCCCCGGTGACCCCGGGGAGCTGTTTTTT. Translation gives CASSPPGDPGELFF.

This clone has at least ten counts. The CDR3 reads CASEDGSSYNSPLHF. For the CDR3, the DNA is TGTGCCAGTGAAGACGGGAGCTCCTATAATTCACCCCTCCACTTT. V is TRBV19 and J is TRBJ1-6; no reliable D call. Looked up from germline, CDR1 is LNHDA and CDR2 is SQIVND (reference sequence). The CDR3 runs to 15 residues. Trimming took 8 bases from V and 0 from J, leaving 11 bases between them.

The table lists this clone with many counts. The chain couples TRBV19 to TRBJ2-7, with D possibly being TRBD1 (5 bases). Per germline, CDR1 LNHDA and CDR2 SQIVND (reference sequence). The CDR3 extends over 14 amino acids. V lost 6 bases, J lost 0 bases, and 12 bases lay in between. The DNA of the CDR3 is TGTGCCAGTAGCTGGACACTGAGCTCCTACGAGCAGTACTTC. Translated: CASSWTLSSYEQYF.

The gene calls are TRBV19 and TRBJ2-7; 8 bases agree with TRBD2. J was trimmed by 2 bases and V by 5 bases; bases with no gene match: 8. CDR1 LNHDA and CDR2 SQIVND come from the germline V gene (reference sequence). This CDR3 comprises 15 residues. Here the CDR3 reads CASSPNSGVPYEQYF. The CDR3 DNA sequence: TGTGCCAGTAGTCCGAATAGCGGGGTTCCCTACGAGCAGTACTTC. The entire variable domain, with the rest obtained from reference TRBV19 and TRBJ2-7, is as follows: DGGITQSPKYLFRKEGQNVTLSCEQNLNHDAMYWYRQDPGQGLRLIYYSQIVNDFQKGDIAEGYSVSREKKESFPLTVTSAQKNPTAFYLCASSPNSGVPYEQYFGPGTRLTVT.

The CDR3 DNA follows: TGTGCCAGCAGCCCGACGGGGGAAGCAAAGAACATTCAGTACTTC. Its protein product is CASSPTGEAKNIQYF. J is TRBJ2-4 and V is TRBV5-6, with TRBD2 as a possible D gene (6 bases). V was shortened by 4 bases and J by 7 bases, with 18 bases between the two germline ends. This CDR3 is 15 amino acids long. Germline-derived CDR1 and CDR2 are SGHDT and YYEEEE.

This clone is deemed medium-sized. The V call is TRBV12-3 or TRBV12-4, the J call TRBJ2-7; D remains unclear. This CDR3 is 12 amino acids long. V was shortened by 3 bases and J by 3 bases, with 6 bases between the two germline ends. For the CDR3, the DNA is TGTGCCAGCAGTTTCGGCCTCTACGAGCAGTACTTC. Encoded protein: CASSFGLYEQYF.

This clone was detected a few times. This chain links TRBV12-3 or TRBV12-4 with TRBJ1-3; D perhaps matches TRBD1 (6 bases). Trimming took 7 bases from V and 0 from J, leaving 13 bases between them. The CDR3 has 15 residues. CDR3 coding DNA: TGTGCCAGCATTCCTGGACAGAGCTCTGGAAACACCATATATTTT. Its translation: CASIPGQSSGNTIYF.